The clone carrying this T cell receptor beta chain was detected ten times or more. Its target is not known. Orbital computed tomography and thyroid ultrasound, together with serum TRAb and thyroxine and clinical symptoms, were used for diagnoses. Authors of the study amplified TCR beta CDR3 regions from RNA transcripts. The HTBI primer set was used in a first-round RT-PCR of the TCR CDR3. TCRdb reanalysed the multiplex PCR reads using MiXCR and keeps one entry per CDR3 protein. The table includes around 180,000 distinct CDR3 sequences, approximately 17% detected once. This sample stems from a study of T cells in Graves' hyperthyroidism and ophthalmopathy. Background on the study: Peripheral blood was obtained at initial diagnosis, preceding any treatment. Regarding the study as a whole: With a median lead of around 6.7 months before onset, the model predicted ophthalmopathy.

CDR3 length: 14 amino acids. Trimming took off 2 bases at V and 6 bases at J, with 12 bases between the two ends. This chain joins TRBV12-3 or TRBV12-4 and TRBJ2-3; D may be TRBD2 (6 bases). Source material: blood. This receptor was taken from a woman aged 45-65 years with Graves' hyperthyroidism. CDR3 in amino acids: CASSLRRAGDTQYF. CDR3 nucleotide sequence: TGTGCCAGCAGTTTAAGGAGGGCCGGGGATACGCAGTATTTT.